This TCR beta chain was sequenced for a study of graft-versus-host responses after intestinal transplantation. Points from the study as a whole: Present in recipient marrow, GvH clones included some that appeared first in ileum or blood.

The CDR3 is 14 amino acids. CDR1 is MDHEN, CDR2 SYDVKM, per germline. The V gene end was trimmed by 5 bases and the J gene end by 1 base; junction bases not matched to a gene: 3. This table comes from immunoSEQ multiplex PCR, and its TCRdb copy is limited to in-frame clones, with some not included. The sample records approximately 97,000 clones, 85% to 95% being singletons. Comments on this clone: Its specificity is unknown. The sample holds other DNA sequences that translate to the same CDR3.

The source is a human donor who was the organ donor for an intestinal transplant. The chain recombines TRBV28 with TRBJ2-7; 9 bases map to TRBD2. The sample here was unstimulated CD8+ T cells sorted from spleen or lymph node cells, taken before transplant. The CDR3 DNA sequence: TGTGCCAGCAGTCCGGGACTAGCATCCTACGAGCAGTACTTC. Protein sequence: CASSPGLASYEQYF.